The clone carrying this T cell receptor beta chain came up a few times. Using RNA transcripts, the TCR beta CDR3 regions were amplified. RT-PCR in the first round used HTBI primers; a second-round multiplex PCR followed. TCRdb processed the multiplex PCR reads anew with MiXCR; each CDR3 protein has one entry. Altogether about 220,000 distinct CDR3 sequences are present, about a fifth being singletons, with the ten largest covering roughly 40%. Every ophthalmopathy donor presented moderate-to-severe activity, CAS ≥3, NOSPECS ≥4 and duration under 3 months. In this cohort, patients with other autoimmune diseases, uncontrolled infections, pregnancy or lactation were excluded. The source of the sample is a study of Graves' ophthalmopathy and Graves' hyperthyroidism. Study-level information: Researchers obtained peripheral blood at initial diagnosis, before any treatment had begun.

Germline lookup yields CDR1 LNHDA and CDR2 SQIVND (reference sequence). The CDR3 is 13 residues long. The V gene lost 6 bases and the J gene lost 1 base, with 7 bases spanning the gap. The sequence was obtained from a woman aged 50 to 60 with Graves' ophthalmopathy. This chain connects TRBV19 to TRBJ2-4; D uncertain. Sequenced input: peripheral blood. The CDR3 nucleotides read TGTGCCAGTAGGGACGTGGCCAAAAACATTCAGTACTTC. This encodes CASRDVAKNIQYF.